A selection of T cell receptor beta chains follows, all from one sample in a study of OX40 agonist ivuxolimab in advanced cancers. Some clones are missing from TCRdb's copy, which holds only in-frame ones; the method was immunoSEQ multiplex PCR. In the table there are 45,000 to 65,000 clones, roughly nine tenths of which are singletons. Here the sequenced sample was CD4+ or CD8+ T cells sorted from blood, taken in a trial of the OX40 agonist ivuxolimab. These receptors came from an adult with an advanced solid tumor such as melanoma, head and neck, liver or kidney cancer. Both conserved end residues are part of each CDR3. Fields, in order: J gene, V gene, clone size, D gene, CDR3 DNA, CDR3 protein. D genes are given only for firm matches. Not every row has a clone size; where given, it reads once, few, many or a size class.

j_gene: TRBJ2-7
v_gene: TRBV25-1
abundance: .
d_gene: .
CDR3nt: TGTGCCAGCAAAAGGACAGTTCTGTACTTC
CDR3aa: CASKRTVLYF

j_gene: TRBJ1-6
v_gene: TRBV28
abundance: .
d_gene: .
CDR3nt: TGTGCCAGCGGGGCAGTGGATTCACCCCTCCACTTT
CDR3aa: CASGAVDSPLHF

j_gene: TRBJ1-2
v_gene: TRBV30
abundance: .
d_gene: TRBD1
CDR3nt: TGTGCCTGGAGTGCGGACAGGGAAGGCTACACCTTC
CDR3aa: CAWSADREGYTF

j_gene: TRBJ1-6
v_gene: TRBV4-1
abundance: .
d_gene: .
CDR3nt: TGCGCCAGCAGCTTCCCAGTAGAGGGTATCCGCTCCTATAATTCACCCCTCCACTTT
CDR3aa: CASSFPVEGIRSYNSPLHF

j_gene: TRBJ1-1
v_gene: TRBV7-3
abundance: .
d_gene: .
CDR3nt: TGTGCCAGCAGCTTGTCTCAGGGGACTGAAGCTTTCTTT
CDR3aa: CASSLSQGTEAFF

j_gene: TRBJ1-2
v_gene: TRBV6-1
abundance: .
d_gene: .
CDR3nt: TGTGCCAGCAAGGAATCAGCGGGGGGAGGCTACACCTTC
CDR3aa: CASKESAGGGYTF

j_gene: TRBJ1-4
v_gene: TRBV27
abundance: .
d_gene: TRBD1
CDR3nt: TGTGCCAGCAGTCCCCGGGACAGACGTAATGAAAAACTGTTTTTT
CDR3aa: CASSPRDRRNEKLFF

j_gene: TRBJ2-5
v_gene: TRBV25-1
abundance: .
d_gene: .
CDR3nt: TGTGCCAGCACCCCTTACACAGGGATGGAGACCCAGTACTTC
CDR3aa: CASTPYTGMETQYF

j_gene: TRBJ2-5
v_gene: TRBV30
abundance: few
d_gene: .
CDR3nt: TGTGCCCTGGGGCGCGGGGGCGTAGAGACCCAGTACTTC
CDR3aa: CALGRGGVETQYF

j_gene: TRBJ2-7
v_gene: TRBV30
abundance: .
d_gene: .
CDR3nt: TGTGCCCGGAGTGTACCAAACCCGGGAAGCTCCTACGAGCAGTACTTC
CDR3aa: CARSVPNPGSSYEQYF

j_gene: TRBJ1-5
v_gene: TRBV7-8
abundance: .
d_gene: .
CDR3nt: TGTGCCAGCAGCTTAGAAGCAAGAAGGTACGGCCAGCCCCAGCATTTT
CDR3aa: CASSLEARRYGQPQHF

j_gene: TRBJ1-5
v_gene: TRBV7-8
abundance: once
d_gene: .
CDR3nt: TGTGCCAGCAGCTTCTGGACAGACAATCAGCCCCAGCATTTT
CDR3aa: CASSFWTDNQPQHF

j_gene: TRBJ1-2
v_gene: TRBV7-9
abundance: .
d_gene: .
CDR3nt: TGTGCCAGCAGCCCTCGCGAGACGAACTATGGCTACACCTTC
CDR3aa: CASSPRETNYGYTF

j_gene: TRBJ1-2
v_gene: TRBV27
abundance: .
d_gene: .
CDR3nt: TGTGCCAGCAAAAAAGGGCCGGGATATGTGACAAACTATGGCTACACCTTC
CDR3aa: CASKKGPGYVTNYGYTF

j_gene: TRBJ1-1
v_gene: TRBV28
abundance: few
d_gene: TRBD1
CDR3nt: TGTGCCAGCAGTGGACGGACAGGGGGGAGCACTGAAGCTTTCTTT
CDR3aa: CASSGRTGGSTEAFF

j_gene: TRBJ2-7
v_gene: TRBV25-1
abundance: .
d_gene: TRBD1
CDR3nt: TGTGCCAGCAGGCCAATCCTGGGACAGACCTACGAGCAGTACTTC
CDR3aa: CASRPILGQTYEQYF

j_gene: TRBJ2-5
v_gene: TRBV27
abundance: .
d_gene: .
CDR3nt: TGTGCCAGCAGTACAGGACCGGGAAACGGAGAGACCCAGTACTTC
CDR3aa: CASSTGPGNGETQYF

j_gene: TRBJ2-2
v_gene: TRBV6-5
abundance: .
d_gene: .
CDR3nt: TGTGCCAGCCGGGGGCAGGTGAACACCGGGGAGCTGTTTTTT
CDR3aa: CASRGQVNTGELFF

j_gene: TRBJ1-1
v_gene: TRBV29-1
abundance: few
d_gene: .
CDR3nt: TGCAGCGTTGGTGGTATGGCCGAAGCTTTCTTT
CDR3aa: CSVGGMAEAFF

j_gene: TRBJ2-7
v_gene: TRBV11-2
abundance: once
d_gene: .
CDR3nt: TGTGCCAGCAGCCGGAGTACTAGTCAACCAGAGGGCGAGCAGTACTTC
CDR3aa: CASSRSTSQPEGEQYF

j_gene: TRBJ2-5
v_gene: TRBV7-2
abundance: .
d_gene: .
CDR3nt: TGTGCCAGCAGCTTAGGAGGGGCTACAAAGACCCAGTACTTC
CDR3aa: CASSLGGATKTQYF

j_gene: TRBJ2-7
v_gene: TRBV5-1
abundance: .
d_gene: .
CDR3nt: TGCGCCAGCAGCTGGAGGGACACAACCTACGAGCAGTACTTC
CDR3aa: CASSWRDTTYEQYF

j_gene: TRBJ1-4
v_gene: TRBV6-1
abundance: once
d_gene: .
CDR3nt: TGTGCCAGCAGTTCAAATGAAAAACTGTTTTTT
CDR3aa: CASSSNEKLFF

j_gene: TRBJ2-6
v_gene: TRBV10-2
abundance: .
d_gene: .
CDR3nt: TGCGCCAGCTTACTCGGGGTGGCTGGGGCCAACGTCCTGACTTTC
CDR3aa: CASLLGVAGANVLTF

j_gene: TRBJ1-5
v_gene: TRBV5-1
abundance: .
d_gene: .
CDR3nt: TGCGCCAGCAGCTTGGGGACCGATCGCAATCAGCCCCAGCATTTT
CDR3aa: CASSLGTDRNQPQHF

j_gene: TRBJ1-1
v_gene: TRBV5-5
abundance: .
d_gene: .
CDR3nt: TGTGCCAGCACCCTAAATGGGGGATTGAACACTGAAGCTTTCTTT
CDR3aa: CASTLNGGLNTEAFF

j_gene: TRBJ1-1
v_gene: TRBV5-1
abundance: .
d_gene: TRBD1
CDR3nt: TGCGCCAGCAGCCCGGGACAGGGTGAGACTGAAGCTTTCTTT
CDR3aa: CASSPGQGETEAFF

j_gene: TRBJ1-1
v_gene: TRBV7-8
abundance: .
d_gene: .
CDR3nt: TGTGCCAGCAGCTTACCCCAAGGGGAGGCTTTCTTT
CDR3aa: CASSLPQGEAFF

j_gene: TRBJ1-1
v_gene: TRBV11-3
abundance: few
d_gene: TRBD1
CDR3nt: TGTGCCAGCAGCACCACAGGGGGCACTGAAGCTTTCTTT
CDR3aa: CASSTTGGTEAFF

j_gene: TRBJ2-3
v_gene: TRBV6-4
abundance: .
d_gene: TRBD2
CDR3nt: TGTGCCAGCAGTGCCTCGGGACTAGCGGGGGGGCCAGATACGCAGTATTTT
CDR3aa: CASSASGLAGGPDTQYF

j_gene: TRBJ2-1
v_gene: TRBV11-2
abundance: .
d_gene: TRBD1
CDR3nt: TGTGCCAGCAGCCCGGGACAGGGGGTTTACAATGAGCAGTTCTTC
CDR3aa: CASSPGQGVYNEQFF